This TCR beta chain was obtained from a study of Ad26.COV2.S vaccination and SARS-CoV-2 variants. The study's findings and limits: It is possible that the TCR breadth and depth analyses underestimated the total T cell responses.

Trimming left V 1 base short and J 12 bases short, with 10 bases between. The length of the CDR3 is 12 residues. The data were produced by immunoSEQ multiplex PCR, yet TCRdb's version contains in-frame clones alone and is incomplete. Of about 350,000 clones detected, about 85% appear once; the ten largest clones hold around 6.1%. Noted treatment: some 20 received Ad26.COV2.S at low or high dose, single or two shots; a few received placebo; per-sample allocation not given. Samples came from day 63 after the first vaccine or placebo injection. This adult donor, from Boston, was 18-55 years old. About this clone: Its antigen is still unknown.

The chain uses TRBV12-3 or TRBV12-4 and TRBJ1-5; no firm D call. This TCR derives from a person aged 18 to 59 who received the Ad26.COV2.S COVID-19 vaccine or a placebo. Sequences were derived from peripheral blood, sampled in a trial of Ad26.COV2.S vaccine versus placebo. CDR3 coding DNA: TGTGCCAGCAGTTTAGGGACTCTGGGCCAGCATTTT. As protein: CASSLGTLGQHF.